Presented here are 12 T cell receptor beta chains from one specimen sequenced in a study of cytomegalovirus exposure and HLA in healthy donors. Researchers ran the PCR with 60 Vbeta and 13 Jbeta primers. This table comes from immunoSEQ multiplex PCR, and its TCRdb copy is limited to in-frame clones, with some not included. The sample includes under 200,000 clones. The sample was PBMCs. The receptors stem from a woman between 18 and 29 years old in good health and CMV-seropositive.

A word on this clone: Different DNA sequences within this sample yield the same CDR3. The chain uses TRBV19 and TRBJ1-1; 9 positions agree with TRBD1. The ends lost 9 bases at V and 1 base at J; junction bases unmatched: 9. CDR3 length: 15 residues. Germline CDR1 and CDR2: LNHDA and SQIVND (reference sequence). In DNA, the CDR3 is TGTGCCAGCAGACCCGGGACAGGGACGAACACTGAAGCTTTCTTT. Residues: CASRPGTGTNTEAFF.

CDR3 amino acids: CASSRASGGSISYEQYF. The CDR3 nucleotides read TGTGCCAGTAGTCGAGCTAGCGGGGGAAGTATCTCCTACGAGCAGTACTTC. The chain is built from TRBV19 and TRBJ2-7, with 10 bases aligning to TRBD2. The CDR3 covers 17 residues. Germline CDR1 and CDR2: LNHDA and SQIVND (reference sequence). The junction had 10 bases not matched to a gene; V was cut back by 5 bases and J by 0 bases.

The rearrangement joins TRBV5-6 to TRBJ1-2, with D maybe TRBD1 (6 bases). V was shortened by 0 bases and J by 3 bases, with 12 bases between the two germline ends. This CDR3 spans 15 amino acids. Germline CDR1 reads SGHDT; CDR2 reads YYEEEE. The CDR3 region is CASSLGTYRDYGYTF. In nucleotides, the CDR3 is TGTGCCAGCAGCTTGGGGACCTACAGGGACTATGGCTACACCTTC.

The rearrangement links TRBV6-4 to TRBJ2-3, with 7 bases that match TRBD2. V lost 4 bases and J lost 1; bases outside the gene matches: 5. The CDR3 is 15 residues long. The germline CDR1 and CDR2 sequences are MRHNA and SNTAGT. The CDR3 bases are TGTGCCAGCAGTGCCGGGCTAGCGGGCACAGATACGCAGTATTTT. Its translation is CASSAGLAGTDTQYF.

CDR3: CAWTGTGGLEKLFF. CDR3 in DNA: TGTGCCTGGACCGGGACAGGGGGCTTGGAAAAACTGTTTTTT. The chain couples TRBV30 to TRBJ1-4; TRBD1 matches 12 bases. V was pared by 4 bases and J by 8 bases, with 5 bases of the junction left unmatched. This CDR3 spans 14 amino acids. Germline CDR1 reads GTSNPN; CDR2 reads SVGIG (reference sequence). Full variable domain (rest looked up from reference TRBV30 and TRBJ1-4): SQTIHQWPATLVQPVGSPLSLECTVEGTSNPNLYWYRQAAGRGLQLLFYSVGIGQISSEVPQNLSASRPQDRQFILSSKKLLLSDSGFYLCAWTGTGGLEKLFFGSGTQLSVL.

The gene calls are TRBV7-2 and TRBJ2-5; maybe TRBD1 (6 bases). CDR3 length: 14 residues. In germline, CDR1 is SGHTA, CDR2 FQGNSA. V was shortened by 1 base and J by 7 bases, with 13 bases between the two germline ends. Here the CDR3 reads CASSLGDNRVTQYF. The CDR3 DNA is TGTGCCAGCAGCTTAGGGGACAATAGGGTGACCCAGTACTTC.

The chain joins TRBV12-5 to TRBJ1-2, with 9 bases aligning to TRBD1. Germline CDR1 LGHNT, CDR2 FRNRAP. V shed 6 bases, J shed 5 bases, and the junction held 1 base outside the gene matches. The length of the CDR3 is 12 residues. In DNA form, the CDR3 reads TGTGCTAGTGGCGGGACAGGGTATGGCTACACCTTC. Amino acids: CASGGTGYGYTF.

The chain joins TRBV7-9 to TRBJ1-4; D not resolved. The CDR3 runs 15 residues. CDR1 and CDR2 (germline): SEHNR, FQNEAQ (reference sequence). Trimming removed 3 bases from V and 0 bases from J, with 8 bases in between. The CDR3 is CASSFDFATNEKLFF. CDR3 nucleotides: TGTGCCAGCAGCTTTGACTTCGCAACTAATGAAAAACTGTTTTTT. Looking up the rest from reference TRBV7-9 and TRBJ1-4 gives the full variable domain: DTGVSQNPRHKITKRGQNVTFRCDPISEHNRLYWYRQTLGQGPEFLTYFQNEAQLEKSRLLSDRFSAERPKGSFSTLEIQRTEQGDSAMYLCASSFDFATNEKLFFGSGTQLSVL.

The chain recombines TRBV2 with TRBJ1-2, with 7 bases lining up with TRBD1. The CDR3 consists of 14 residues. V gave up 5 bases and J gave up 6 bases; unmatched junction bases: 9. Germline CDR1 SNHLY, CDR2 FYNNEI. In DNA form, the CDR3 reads TGTGCCAGCAGTCCTCCTCTGAGGGGGCATGGCTACACCTTC. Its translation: CASSPPLRGHGYTF.

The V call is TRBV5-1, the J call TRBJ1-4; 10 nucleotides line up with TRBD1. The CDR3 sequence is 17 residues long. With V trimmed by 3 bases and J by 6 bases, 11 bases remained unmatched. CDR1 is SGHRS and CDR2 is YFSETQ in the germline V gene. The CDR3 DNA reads TGCGCCAGCAGCTCCGGGACAGGGGTCGGTTATGATGAAAAACTGTTTTTT. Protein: CASSSGTGVGYDEKLFF.

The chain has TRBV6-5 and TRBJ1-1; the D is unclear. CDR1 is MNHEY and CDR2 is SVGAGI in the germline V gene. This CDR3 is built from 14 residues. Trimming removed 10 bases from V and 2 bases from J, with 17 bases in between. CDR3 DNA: TGTGCCATCCAACGGACTGACGGCAACACTGAAGCTTTCTTT. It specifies CAIQRTDGNTEAFF.

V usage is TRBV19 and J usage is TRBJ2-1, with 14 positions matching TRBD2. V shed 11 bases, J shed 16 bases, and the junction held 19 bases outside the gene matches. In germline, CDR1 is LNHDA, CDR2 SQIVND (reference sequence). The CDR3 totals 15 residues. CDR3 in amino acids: CASNRKGRLAGGRFF. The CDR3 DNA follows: TGTGCCTCCAACCGTAAAGGGCGACTAGCGGGAGGGCGTTTCTTC.